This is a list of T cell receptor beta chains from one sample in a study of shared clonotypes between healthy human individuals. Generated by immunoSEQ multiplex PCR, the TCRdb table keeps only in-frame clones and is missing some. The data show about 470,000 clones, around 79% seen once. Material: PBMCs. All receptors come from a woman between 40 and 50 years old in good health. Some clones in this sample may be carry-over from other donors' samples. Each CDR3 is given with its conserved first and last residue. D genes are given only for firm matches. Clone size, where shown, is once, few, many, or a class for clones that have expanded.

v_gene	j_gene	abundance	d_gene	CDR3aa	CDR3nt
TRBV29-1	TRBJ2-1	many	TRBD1	CSVGVGTGVNEQFF	TGCAGCGTTGGGGTTGGGACAGGGGTCAATGAGCAGTTCTTC
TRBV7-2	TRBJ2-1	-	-	CASSLYLATSYNEQFF	TGTGCCAGCAGCTTATACCTAGCCACCTCCTACAATGAGCAGTTCTTC
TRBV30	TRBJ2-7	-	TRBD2	CAWSVRASGRIAYEQYF	TGTGCCTGGAGTGTACGAGCTAGCGGGAGGATCGCCTACGAGCAGTACTTC
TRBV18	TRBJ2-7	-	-	CASSRTKTQTYEQYF	TGTGCCAGCTCACGCACCAAGACACAAACCTACGAGCAGTACTTC
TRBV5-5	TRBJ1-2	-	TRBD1	CASSTTGQGIYGYTF	TGTGCCAGCAGCACCACGGGACAGGGTATCTATGGCTACACCTTC
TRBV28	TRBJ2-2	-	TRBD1	CASSFQGTVAGELFF	TGTGCCAGCAGTTTCCAAGGGACAGTCGCCGGGGAGCTGTTTTTT
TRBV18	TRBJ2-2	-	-	CASSRASVSTGELFF	TGTGCCAGCTCACGGGCTAGCGTATCCACCGGGGAGCTGTTTTTT
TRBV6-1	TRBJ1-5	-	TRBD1	CASSEQGAGNQPQHF	TGTGCCAGCAGCGAACAGGGGGCGGGGAATCAGCCCCAGCATTTT
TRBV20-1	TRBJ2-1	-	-	CSAETRFEQFF	TGCAGTGCGGAAACTAGGTTCGAGCAGTTCTTC
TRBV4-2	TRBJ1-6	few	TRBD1	CASSHFLQGASNSPLHF	TGTGCCAGCAGCCACTTCTTACAGGGGGCTAGTAATTCACCCCTCCACTTT
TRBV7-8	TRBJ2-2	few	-	CASSLSGTNTGELFF	TGTGCCAGCAGCTTAAGTGGCACGAACACCGGGGAGCTGTTTTTT
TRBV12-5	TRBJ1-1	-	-	CASGLEGNTEAFF	TGTGCTAGTGGTTTAGAGGGGAACACTGAAGCTTTCTTT
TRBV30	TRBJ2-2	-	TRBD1	CACPRGTGGTGELFF	TGTGCCTGTCCCCGCGGGACAGGGGGTACCGGGGAGCTGTTTTTT
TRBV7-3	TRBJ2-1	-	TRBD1	CASSPRDSLYNEQFF	TGTGCCAGCAGCCCCCGGGACAGCCTATACAATGAGCAGTTCTTC
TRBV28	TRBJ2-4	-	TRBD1	CASSSPGTGTNIQYF	TGTGCCAGCAGTTCCCCCGGGACAGGGACAAACATTCAGTACTTC
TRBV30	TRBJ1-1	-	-	CAWSVSFGTEAFF	TGTGCCTGGAGTGTGAGTTTTGGCACTGAAGCTTTCTTT
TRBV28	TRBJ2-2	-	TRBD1	CASRRTGETGELFF	TGTGCCAGCAGGCGGACAGGGGAGACCGGGGAGCTGTTTTTT
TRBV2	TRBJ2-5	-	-	CASMRGFQETQYF	TGTGCCAGCATGCGCGGCTTCCAAGAGACCCAGTACTTC
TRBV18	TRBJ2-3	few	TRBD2	CASSPLAGGREDTQYF	TGTGCCAGCTCACCACTAGCGGGAGGCCGCGAAGATACGCAGTATTTT
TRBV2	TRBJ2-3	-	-	CASKADFTDTQYF	TGTGCCAGTAAAGCGGATTTCACAGATACGCAGTATTTT
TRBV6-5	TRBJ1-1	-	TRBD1	CASSTDRGTEAFF	TGTGCCAGCAGCACTGACAGGGGCACTGAAGCTTTCTTT
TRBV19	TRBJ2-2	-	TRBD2	CASSSFFWGGTGELFF	TGTGCCAGTAGCTCCTTTTTTTGGGGGGGCACCGGGGAGCTGTTTTTT
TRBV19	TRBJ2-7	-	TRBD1	CASAIPGQGSDEQYF	TGTGCCAGTGCAATCCCGGGACAGGGGAGCGACGAGCAGTACTTC
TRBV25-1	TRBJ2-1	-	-	CASSLGEYNEQFF	TGTGCCAGCAGTTTGGGAGAATACAATGAGCAGTTCTTC
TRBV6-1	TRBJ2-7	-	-	CASSRSEGPLEQYF	TGTGCCAGCAGTCGGTCGGAGGGCCCCCTCGAGCAGTACTTC
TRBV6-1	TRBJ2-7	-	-	CASSEDPGPYEQYF	TGTGCCAGCAGTGAAGATCCAGGCCCCTACGAGCAGTACTTC
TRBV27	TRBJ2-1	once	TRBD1	CASSLKGQGTPYNEQFF	TGTGCCAGCAGTTTAAAGGGACAGGGTACTCCTTACAATGAGCAGTTCTTC